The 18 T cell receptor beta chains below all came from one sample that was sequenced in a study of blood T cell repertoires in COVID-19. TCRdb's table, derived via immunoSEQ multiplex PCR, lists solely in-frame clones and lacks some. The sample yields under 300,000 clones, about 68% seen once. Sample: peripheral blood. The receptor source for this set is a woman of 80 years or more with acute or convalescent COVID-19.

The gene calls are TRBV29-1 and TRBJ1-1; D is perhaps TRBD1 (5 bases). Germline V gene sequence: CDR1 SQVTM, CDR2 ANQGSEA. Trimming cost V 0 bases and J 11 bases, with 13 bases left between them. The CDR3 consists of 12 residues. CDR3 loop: CSVEEETARAFF. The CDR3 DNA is TGCAGCGTTGAAGAGGAGACAGCAAGGGCTTTCTTT. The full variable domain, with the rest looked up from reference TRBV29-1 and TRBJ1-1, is SAVISQKPSRDICQRGTSLTIQCQVDSQVTMMFWYRQQPGQSLTLIATANQGSEATYESGFVIDKFPISRPNLTFSTLTVSNMSPEDSSIYLCSVEEETARAFFGQGTRLTVV.

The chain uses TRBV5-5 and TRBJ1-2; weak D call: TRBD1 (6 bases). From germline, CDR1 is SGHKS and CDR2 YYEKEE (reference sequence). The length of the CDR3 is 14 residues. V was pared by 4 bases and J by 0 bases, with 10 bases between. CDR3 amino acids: CASSPEGANYGYTF. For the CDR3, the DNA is TGTGCCAGCAGCCCCGAGGGGGCTAACTATGGCTACACCTTC.

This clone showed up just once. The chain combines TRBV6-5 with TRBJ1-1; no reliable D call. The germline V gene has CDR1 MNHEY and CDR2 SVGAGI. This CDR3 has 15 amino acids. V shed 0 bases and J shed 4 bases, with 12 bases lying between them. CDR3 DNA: TGTGCCAGCAGTTACTCGCCGACTGGGAGCACTGAAGCTTTCTTT. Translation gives CASSYSPTGSTEAFF.

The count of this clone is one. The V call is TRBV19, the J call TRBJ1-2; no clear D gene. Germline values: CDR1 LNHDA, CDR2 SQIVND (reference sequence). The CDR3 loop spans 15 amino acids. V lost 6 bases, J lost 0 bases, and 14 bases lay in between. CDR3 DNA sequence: TGTGCCAGTAGAAGGGAGGCGGTAGCTAACTATGGCTACACCTTC. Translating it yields CASRREAVANYGYTF.

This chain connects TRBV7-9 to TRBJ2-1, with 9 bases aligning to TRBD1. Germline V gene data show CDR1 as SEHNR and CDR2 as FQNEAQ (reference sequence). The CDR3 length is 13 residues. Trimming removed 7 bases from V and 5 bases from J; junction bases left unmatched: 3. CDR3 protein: CASTGQGNNEQFF. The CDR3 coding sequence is TGTGCCAGCACGGGACAGGGTAACAATGAGCAGTTCTTC. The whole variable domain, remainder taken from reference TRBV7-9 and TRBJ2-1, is DTGVSQNPRHKITKRGQNVTFRCDPISEHNRLYWYRQTLGQGPEFLTYFQNEAQLEKSRLLSDRFSAERPKGSFSTLEIQRTEQGDSAMYLCASTGQGNNEQFFGPGTRLTVL.

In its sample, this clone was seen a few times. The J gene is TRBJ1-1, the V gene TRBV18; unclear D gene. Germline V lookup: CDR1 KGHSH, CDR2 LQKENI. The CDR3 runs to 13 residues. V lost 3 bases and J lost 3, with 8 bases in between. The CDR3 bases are TGTGCCAGCTCACCGAGTTCGGACACTGAAGCTTTCTTT. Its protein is CASSPSSDTEAFF.

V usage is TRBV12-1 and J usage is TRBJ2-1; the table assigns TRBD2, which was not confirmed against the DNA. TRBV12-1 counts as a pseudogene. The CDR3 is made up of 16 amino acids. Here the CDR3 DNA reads TGTGCCAGCAGCTACCCTGAGCGGGAGAACGGGAATGAGCAGTTCTTC. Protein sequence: CASSYPERENGNEQFF.

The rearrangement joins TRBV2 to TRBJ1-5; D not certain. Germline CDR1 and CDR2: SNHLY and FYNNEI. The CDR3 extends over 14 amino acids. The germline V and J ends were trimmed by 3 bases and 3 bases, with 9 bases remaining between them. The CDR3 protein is CASSEVSYNQPQHF. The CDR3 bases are TGTGCCAGCAGTGAGGTATCCTACAATCAGCCCCAGCATTTT.

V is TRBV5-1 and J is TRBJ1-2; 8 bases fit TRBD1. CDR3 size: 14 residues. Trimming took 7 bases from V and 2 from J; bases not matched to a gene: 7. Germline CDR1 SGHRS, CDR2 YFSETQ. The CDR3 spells CASADGQGNYGYTF. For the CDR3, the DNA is TGCGCCAGCGCCGACGGACAGGGAAACTATGGCTACACCTTC.

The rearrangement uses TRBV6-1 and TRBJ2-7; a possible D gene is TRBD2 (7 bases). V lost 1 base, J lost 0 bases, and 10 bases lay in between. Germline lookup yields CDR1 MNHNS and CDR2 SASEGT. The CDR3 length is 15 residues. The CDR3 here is CASSEEGGSSYEQYF. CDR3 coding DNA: TGTGCCAGCAGTGAAGAGGGGGGGAGCTCCTACGAGCAGTACTTC.

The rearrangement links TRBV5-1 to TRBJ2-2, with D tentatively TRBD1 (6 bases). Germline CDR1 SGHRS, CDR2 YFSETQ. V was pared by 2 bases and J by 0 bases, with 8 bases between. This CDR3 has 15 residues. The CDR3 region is CASSLQGSNTGELFF. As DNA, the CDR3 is TGCGCCAGCAGCTTACAGGGCTCGAACACCGGGGAGCTGTTTTTT. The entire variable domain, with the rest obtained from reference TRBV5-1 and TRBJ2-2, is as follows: KAGVTQTPRYLIKTRGQQVTLSCSPISGHRSVSWYQQTPGQGLQFLFEYFSETQRNKGNFPGRFSGRQFSNSRSEMNVSTLELGDSALYLCASSLQGSNTGELFFGEGSRLTVL.

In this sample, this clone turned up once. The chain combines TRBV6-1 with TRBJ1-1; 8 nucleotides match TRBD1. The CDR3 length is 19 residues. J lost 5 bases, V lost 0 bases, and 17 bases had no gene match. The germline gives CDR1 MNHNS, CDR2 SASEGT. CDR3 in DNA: TGTGCCAGCAGTGAAGCGAGACAGGGGAGGGCGACCGGAGGGACTGAAGCTTTCTTT. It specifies CASSEARQGRATGGTEAFF.

CDR3 in DNA: TGTGCCAGCAGCCAGACAGGGTCCAACAATGAGCAGTTCTTC. This codes for CASSQTGSNNEQFF. This chain uses TRBV5-4 with TRBJ2-1; 7 bases line up with TRBD1. V lost 4 bases, J lost 5 bases, and 6 bases stayed unmatched. The CDR3 consists of 14 residues. Germline loops: CDR1 SGHNT, CDR2 YYREEE (reference sequence).

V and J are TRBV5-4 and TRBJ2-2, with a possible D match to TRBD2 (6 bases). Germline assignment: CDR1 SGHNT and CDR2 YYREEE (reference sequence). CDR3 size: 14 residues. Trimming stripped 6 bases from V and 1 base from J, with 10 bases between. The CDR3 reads CASKSGENTGELFF. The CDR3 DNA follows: TGTGCCAGCAAATCGGGGGAGAACACCGGGGAGCTGTTTTTT.

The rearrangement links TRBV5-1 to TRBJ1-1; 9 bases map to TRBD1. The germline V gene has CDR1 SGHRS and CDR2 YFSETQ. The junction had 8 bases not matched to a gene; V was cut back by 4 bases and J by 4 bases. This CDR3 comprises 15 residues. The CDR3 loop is CASSTGTGRGTEAFF. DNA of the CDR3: TGCGCCAGCAGCACTGGGACAGGGCGGGGCACTGAAGCTTTCTTT.

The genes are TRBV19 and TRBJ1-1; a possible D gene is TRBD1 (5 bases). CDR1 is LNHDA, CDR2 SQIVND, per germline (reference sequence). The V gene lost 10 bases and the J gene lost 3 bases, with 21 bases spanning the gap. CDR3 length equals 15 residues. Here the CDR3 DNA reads TGTGCCACCACTTGGGGGGGATTGGGTGACACTGAAGCTTTCTTT. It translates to CATTWGGLGDTEAFF.

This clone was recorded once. For the CDR3, the DNA is TGTGCCAGCAGTCTAAACAGGGCGAACACTGAAGCTTTCTTT. As protein: CASSLNRANTEAFF. The J gene is TRBJ1-1, the V gene TRBV7-3, with D perhaps matching TRBD1 (6 bases). V gave up 6 bases and J gave up 1 base, with 12 bases separating them. Looked up from germline, CDR1 is SGHTA and CDR2 is FQGTGA. The CDR3 is 14 amino acids.

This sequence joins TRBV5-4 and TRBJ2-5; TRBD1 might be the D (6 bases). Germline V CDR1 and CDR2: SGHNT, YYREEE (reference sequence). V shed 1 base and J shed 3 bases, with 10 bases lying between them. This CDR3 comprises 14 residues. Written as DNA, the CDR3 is TGTGCCAGCAGCTTGTCGGACAGAAAAGAGACCCAGTACTTC. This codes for CASSLSDRKETQYF.